This TCR beta chain was captured in a study of shared clonotypes between healthy human individuals. With respect to this clone: Its antigen remains unknown.

The V gene's germline CDR1 is MDHEN and CDR2 SYDVKM. V dropped 3 bases and J dropped 4 bases, with 6 bases sitting between them. The CDR3 extends over 12 amino acids. Naive CD8 isolation took CD45RO-negative cells positively selected for CCR7 and excluded terminally differentiated effector memory CD45RA+ cells. Adult Caucasians living in Nashville, Tennessee made up all of the donors. Profiled with immunoSEQ multiplex PCR; TCRdb holds only in-frame clones, not every one. The sample yields about 550,000 clones, just under 97% seen once. Findings and caveats of the study: In the sorted subsets, rarefaction showed sequencing was incomplete despite large depth.

The rearrangement joins TRBV28 to TRBJ1-2; D unclear. This TCR came from a woman younger than 45 in good health. Specimen: naive CD8+ T cells sorted from blood. CDR3 sequence: CASSFGFYGYTF. The CDR3 DNA reads as TGTGCCAGCAGTTTTGGGTTCTATGGCTACACCTTC.